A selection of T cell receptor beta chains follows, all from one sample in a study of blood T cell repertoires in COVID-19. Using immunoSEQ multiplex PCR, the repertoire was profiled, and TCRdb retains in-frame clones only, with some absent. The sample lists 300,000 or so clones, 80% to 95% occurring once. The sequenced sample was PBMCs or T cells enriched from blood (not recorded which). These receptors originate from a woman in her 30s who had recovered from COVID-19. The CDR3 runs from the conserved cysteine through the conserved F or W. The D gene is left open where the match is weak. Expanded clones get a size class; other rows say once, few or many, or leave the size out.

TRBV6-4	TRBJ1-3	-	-	TGTGCCAGCAGTGTTGGCCCTGGAAACACCATATATTTT	CASSVGPGNTIYF
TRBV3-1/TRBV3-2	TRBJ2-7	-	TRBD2	TGTGCCAGCAGCTTGGGACTACCTCAAGGCTCCTACGAGCAGTACTTC	CASSLGLPQGSYEQYF
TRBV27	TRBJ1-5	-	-	TGTGCCAGCAGTTTATCGCGGGCCCCCGATCAGCCCCAGCATTTT	CASSLSRAPDQPQHF
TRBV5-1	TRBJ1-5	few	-	TGCGCCAGCAGCCCGGGTGGAGGTAGCAATCAGCCCCAGCATTTT	CASSPGGGSNQPQHF
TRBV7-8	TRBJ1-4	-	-	TGTGCCAGCAGTCGCGGGGCGGGGGAAAAACTGTTTTTT	CASSRGAGEKLFF
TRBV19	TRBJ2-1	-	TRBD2	TGTGCCAGTCGCGGACTAGCGGGGGGCAATGAGCAGTTCTTC	CASRGLAGGNEQFF
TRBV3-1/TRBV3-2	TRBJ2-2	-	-	TGTGCCAGCAGCCCCTGGGAGGGGGTATCGAACACCGGGGAGCTGTTTTTT	CASSPWEGVSNTGELFF
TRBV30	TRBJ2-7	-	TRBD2	TGTGCCTGGGGGACTAGCGGCCTCTACGAGCAGTACTTC	CAWGTSGLYEQYF
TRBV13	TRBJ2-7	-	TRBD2	TGTGCCAGCAGCTTACAGCTCACTAGCGGGTACTACGAGCAGTACTTC	CASSLQLTSGYYEQYF
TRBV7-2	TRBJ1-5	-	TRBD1	TGTGCCAGCAGCTTGACAGGGACGGGCAATCAGCCCCAGCATTTT	CASSLTGTGNQPQHF
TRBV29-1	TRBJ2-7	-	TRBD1	TGCAGCGTTGCCCCGGGACAGGGTAATGACGAGCAGTACTTC	CSVAPGQGNDEQYF
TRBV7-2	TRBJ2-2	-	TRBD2	TGTGCCAGCAGCCTACTCGGGAGCGGGAGGACTACGAACACCGGGGAGCTGTTTTTT	CASSLLGSGRTTNTGELFF
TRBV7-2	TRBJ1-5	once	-	TGTGCCAGCAGCTTAATGGGCCAATATAGCAATCAGCCCCAGCATTTT	CASSLMGQYSNQPQHF
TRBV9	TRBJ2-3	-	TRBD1	TGTGCCACTAACAGGGGAGCCATCACAGATACGCAGTATTTT	CATNRGAITDTQYF
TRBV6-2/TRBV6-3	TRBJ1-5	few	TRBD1	TGTGCCAGCAGCTTGACAGGGGGCGGTGGTCAGCCCCAGCATTTT	CASSLTGGGGQPQHF
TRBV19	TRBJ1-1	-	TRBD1	TGTGCCAGTAGTATTTTTTCAGGGGGTCAGTTGAACACTGAAGCTTTCTTT	CASSIFSGGQLNTEAFF
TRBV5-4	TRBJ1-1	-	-	TGTGCCAGCAGCTTGATAGCGAGGGACATGAACACTGAAGCTTTCTTT	CASSLIARDMNTEAFF
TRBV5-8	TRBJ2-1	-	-	TGTGCCAGCAGTCTACGGGATTACTACAATGAGCAGTTCTTC	CASSLRDYYNEQFF
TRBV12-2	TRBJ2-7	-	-	TGTGCAAGTCGCTTAGGACGGACTAGCGGCTACGAGCAGTACTTC	CASRLGRTSGYEQYF
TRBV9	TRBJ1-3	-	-	TGTGCCAGCAAATCGGACACGTCCTCTGGAAACACCATATATTTT	CASKSDTSSGNTIYF
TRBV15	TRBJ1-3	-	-	TGTGCCACCAGCAGAGGCCAAGGGGACTCTGGAAACACCATATATTTT	CATSRGQGDSGNTIYF
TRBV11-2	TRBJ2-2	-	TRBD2	TGTGCCAGCAGCTCATTAGGACTAGCGGCCGCCGGGGAGCTGTTTTTT	CASSSLGLAAAGELFF
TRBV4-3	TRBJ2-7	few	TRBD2	TGCGCCAGCAGCATCAGAACCTCGACTAGCGGGAGTGTGTACGAGCAGTACTTC	CASSIRTSTSGSVYEQYF
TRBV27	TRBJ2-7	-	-	TGTGCCAGCAGCCCAATGGGCCCCTACGAGCAGTACTTC	CASSPMGPYEQYF
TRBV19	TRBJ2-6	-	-	TGTGCCAGTAGTGTCACAGGGGCCAACGTCCTGACTTTC	CASSVTGANVLTF
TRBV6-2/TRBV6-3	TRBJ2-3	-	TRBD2	TGTGCCAGCAGTTACTCGAGCCTTGGACTAGCGGAGATAGATACGCAGTATTTT	CASSYSSLGLAEIDTQYF
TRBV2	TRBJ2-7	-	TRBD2	TGTGCCAACTATCTTAGCGGGAGTACCTACGAGCAGTACTTC	CANYLSGSTYEQYF
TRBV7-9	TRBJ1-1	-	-	TGTGCCAGCAGCTCATCGGTGAACACTGAAGCTTTCTTT	CASSSSVNTEAFF
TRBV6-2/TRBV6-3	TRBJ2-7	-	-	TGTGCCAGCAGCCTCAGGGTAATGGACGAGCAGTACTTC	CASSLRVMDEQYF
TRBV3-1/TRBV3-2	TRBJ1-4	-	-	TGTGCCAGCAGCCAGGGTCGACAGAGTAGAAATGAAAAACTGTTTTTT	CASSQGRQSRNEKLFF
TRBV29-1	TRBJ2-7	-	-	TGCAGCGTTGAATCGGGGATTACCTACGAGCAGTACTTC	CSVESGITYEQYF
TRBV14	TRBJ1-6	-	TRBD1	TGTGCCAGCAGCCGAACAGGGGGAGGTAATTCACCCCTCCACTTT	CASSRTGGGNSPLHF
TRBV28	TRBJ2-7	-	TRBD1	TGTGCCAGCAGTACGGGACAGTTTGGCCACGAGCAGTACTTC	CASSTGQFGHEQYF
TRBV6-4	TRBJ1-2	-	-	TGTGCCAGCAGCCCCGAGCTGACAGCTAACTATGGCTACACCTTC	CASSPELTANYGYTF
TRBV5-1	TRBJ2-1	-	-	TGCGCCAGCAGCTTATGGACACTTTACAATGAGCAGTTCTTC	CASSLWTLYNEQFF
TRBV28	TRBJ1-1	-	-	TGTGCCAGCAGTTTGTCAGGGAGGGGGACTGAAGCTTTCTTT	CASSLSGRGTEAFF
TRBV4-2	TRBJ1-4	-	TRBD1	TGTGCCAGCAGCCAGAACACAGGGGACATTAATGAAAAACTGTTTTTT	CASSQNTGDINEKLFF
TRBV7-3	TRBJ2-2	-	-	TGTGCCAGCAGCTTAACTTCGTCCGGGGAGCTGTTTTTT	CASSLTSSGELFF
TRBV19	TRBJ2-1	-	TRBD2	TGTGCCAGTATCCCACGGGAGGGGTCCAATAGGGAGCAGTTCTTC	CASIPREGSNREQFF
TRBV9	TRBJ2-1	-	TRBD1	TGTGCCAGCAGCGTAGAGGCAGGGGGCTACTACGATGAGCAGTTCTTC	CASSVEAGGYYDEQFF
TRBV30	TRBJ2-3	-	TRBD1	TGTGCCTGGAGTGGACAGGGGATAGATACGCAGTATTTT	CAWSGQGIDTQYF
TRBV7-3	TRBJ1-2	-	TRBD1	TGTGCCAGCAGCAAGGACAGGGGGCATGGCTACACCTTC	CASSKDRGHGYTF
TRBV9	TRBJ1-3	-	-	TGTGCCAGCAGCGTAGGGGGCCTGGCGAGCTCTGGAAACACCATATATTTT	CASSVGGLASSGNTIYF
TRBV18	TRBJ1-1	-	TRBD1	TGTGCCAGCTCACCACAGACAGGGAGGAACACTGAAGCTTTCTTT	CASSPQTGRNTEAFF
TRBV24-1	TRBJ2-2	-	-	TGTGCCACCAGTGATCTTGACACCGTTAGAGGGGAGCTGTTTTTT	CATSDLDTVRGELFF
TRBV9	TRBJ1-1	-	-	TGTGCCAGCAGCGTAAGCGGGAGAAACACTGAAGCTTTCTTT	CASSVSGRNTEAFF
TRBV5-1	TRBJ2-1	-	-	TGCGCCAGCAGCTTGGTCCTAGCGTTCGATGAGCAGTTCTTC	CASSLVLAFDEQFF
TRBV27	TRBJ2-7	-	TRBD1	TGTGCCAGCAGTTTTGGGACAGGGGGTTTCTACGAGCAGTACTTC	CASSFGTGGFYEQYF
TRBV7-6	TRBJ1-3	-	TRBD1	TGTGCCAGCAGCGCCCAGGGGGGCCAATCCTCTGGAAACACCATATATTTT	CASSAQGGQSSGNTIYF
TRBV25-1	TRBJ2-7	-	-	TGTGCCAGCAGTGTCACACAAACCTACGAGCAGTACTTC	CASSVTQTYEQYF
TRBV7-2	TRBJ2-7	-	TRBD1	TGTGCCAGCAGCTTAGTGGCCGGACAGGGCAACTACGAGCAGTACTTC	CASSLVAGQGNYEQYF
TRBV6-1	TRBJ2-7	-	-	TGTGCCAGCAGTGTTCTCATTGTAGAGGCCTCCTACGAGCAGTACTTC	CASSVLIVEASYEQYF
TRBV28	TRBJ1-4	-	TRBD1	TGTGCCAGCAGTACCGGGACAGCTAATGAAAAACTGTTTTTT	CASSTGTANEKLFF